This record concerns one T cell receptor (beta chain) sequence. The CDR3 sequence is 15 residues long. Trimming removed 0 bases from V and 2 bases from J, with 11 bases in between. The germline V gene has CDR1 WNHNN and CDR2 SYGVQD (reference sequence). The data were taken from a study of cytotoxic CD8 clonotypes in ibrutinib-treated CLL. Profiled with immunoSEQ multiplex PCR; TCRdb holds only in-frame clones, not every one. The table lists 140,000 to 150,000 clones, 76% of them singletons, with 5.1% in the top ten. This specimen was PBMCs, taken after 24 months of ibrutinib treatment. This chain uses TRBV10-1 with TRBJ2-7; D may be TRBD1 (5 bases). This receptor was taken from a human donor with chronic lymphocytic leukemia. The DNA for the CDR3 is TGCGCCAGCAGTGAGTCACCGGACACTACCTACGAGCAGTACTTC. Protein: CASSESPDTTYEQYF.